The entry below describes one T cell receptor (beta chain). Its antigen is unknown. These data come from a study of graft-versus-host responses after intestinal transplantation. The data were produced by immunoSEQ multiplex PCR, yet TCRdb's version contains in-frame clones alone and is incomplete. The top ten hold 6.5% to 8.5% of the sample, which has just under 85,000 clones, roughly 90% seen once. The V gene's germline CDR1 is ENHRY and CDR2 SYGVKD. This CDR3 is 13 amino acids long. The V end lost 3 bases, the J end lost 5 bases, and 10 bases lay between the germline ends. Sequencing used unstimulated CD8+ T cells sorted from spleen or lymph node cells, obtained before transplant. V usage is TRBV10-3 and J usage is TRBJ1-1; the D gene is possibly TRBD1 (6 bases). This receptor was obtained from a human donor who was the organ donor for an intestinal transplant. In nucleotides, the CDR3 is TGTGCCATCAGTGAATGGGGGGCGACTGAAGCTTTCTTT. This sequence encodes CAISEWGATEAFF.